Listed below are T cell receptor beta chains from one sample, sequenced in a study of response to subunit inactivated influenza vaccine. Each CDR3 protein gets one entry after TCRdb re-called the RT-PCR reads with MiXCR. In the table there are hundreds of thousands of distinct CDR3 sequences, under 20% of which are singletons. The sample consisted of PBMCs from blood, taken roughly 5 days after vaccination. All receptors come from a man aged 50-60 years who received an inactivated influenza vaccine. Both conserved end residues are part of each CDR3. The order of the fields is J gene, D gene, V gene, clone size, CDR3 DNA, CDR3 protein. D genes are given only for firm matches. Part of the rows lack a size; the others show once, few, many or a class for expanded clones.

j_call: TRBJ2-3; d_call: .; v_call: TRBV9; clone_size: .; cdr3_nt: TGTGCCAGCAGTCCTCTTGGGGTAGGCACAGATACGCAGTATTTT; cdr3_aa: CASSPLGVGTDTQYF
j_call: TRBJ2-4; d_call: .; v_call: TRBV20-1; clone_size: .; cdr3_nt: TGCAGTGCTAGGACCCCGCAGAGGGTGGACAAAAACATTCAGTACTTC; cdr3_aa: CSARTPQRVDKNIQYF
j_call: TRBJ2-1; d_call: .; v_call: TRBV5-1; clone_size: few; cdr3_nt: TGCGCCAGCAGGATTCTGGGCAATGAGCAGTTCTTC; cdr3_aa: CASRILGNEQFF
j_call: TRBJ2-7; d_call: .; v_call: TRBV20-1; clone_size: .; cdr3_nt: TGCAGTGCTAGCAACTCCGGGACTTACGAGCAGTACTTC; cdr3_aa: CSASNSGTYEQYF
j_call: TRBJ2-7; d_call: .; v_call: TRBV7-2; clone_size: few; cdr3_nt: TGTGCCAGCAGCTTTGCGGGTACTGCCTACGAGCAGTACTTC; cdr3_aa: CASSFAGTAYEQYF
j_call: TRBJ2-5; d_call: .; v_call: TRBV12-3/TRBV12-4; clone_size: few; cdr3_nt: TGTGCCAGCAGCCAAGCGGGCCCTAAGACCCAGTACTTC; cdr3_aa: CASSQAGPKTQYF
j_call: TRBJ1-2; d_call: TRBD1; v_call: TRBV12-3/TRBV12-4; clone_size: many; cdr3_nt: TGTGCCAGCAGTTTTCATGGTTACTTCTCAGGGGGTAATGGGGGCTATGGCTACACCTTC; cdr3_aa: CASSFHGYFSGGNGGYGYTF
j_call: TRBJ1-2; d_call: .; v_call: TRBV28; clone_size: .; cdr3_nt: TGTGCCAGCAGTTTATTGGAAGGGTATGGCTACACCTTC; cdr3_aa: CASSLLEGYGYTF
j_call: TRBJ2-3; d_call: TRBD2; v_call: TRBV20-1; clone_size: many; cdr3_nt: TGCAGTGCCGCTTCACTAGCGGTTCTCACAGATACGCAGTATTTT; cdr3_aa: CSAASLAVLTDTQYF
j_call: TRBJ2-3; d_call: .; v_call: TRBV12-3/TRBV12-4; clone_size: .; cdr3_nt: TGTGCCAGCAGCCGGACAGCCTCCGGCGCAGATACGCAGTATTTT; cdr3_aa: CASSRTASGADTQYF
j_call: TRBJ1-2; d_call: TRBD1; v_call: TRBV5-4; clone_size: few; cdr3_nt: TGTGCCAGCAGCGCACAGGGGGCGGGCTATGGCTACACCTTC; cdr3_aa: CASSAQGAGYGYTF
j_call: TRBJ2-5; d_call: .; v_call: TRBV5-1; clone_size: .; cdr3_nt: TGCGCCAGCAGCTTCTTAGACCCATTTACGGGCCAGTACTTC; cdr3_aa: CASSFLDPFTGQYF
j_call: TRBJ2-7; d_call: .; v_call: TRBV29-1; clone_size: few; cdr3_nt: TGCAGCGTTGAAGATCTCTTCCGCCCACCTGGGTACGAGCAGTACTTC; cdr3_aa: CSVEDLFRPPGYEQYF
j_call: TRBJ1-4; d_call: .; v_call: TRBV24-1; clone_size: .; cdr3_nt: TGTGCCACCAGTGATTCGTATAATGAAAAACTGTTTTTT; cdr3_aa: CATSDSYNEKLFF